What follows are 18 T cell receptor beta chains derived from one specimen sequenced in a study of T cell responses to AZD1222 COVID-19 vaccine. Only in-frame clones appear in the TCRdb table, and some are missing; sequencing was by immunoSEQ multiplex PCR. The table lists under 200,000 clones, approximately 90% of them singletons, with roughly 4% in the top ten. The sample was peripheral blood, taken 28 days after the second dose of the MenACWY control vaccine. These receptors were collected from an adult who received the MenACWY meningococcal vaccine as a control.

This rearrangement joins TRBV5-4 to TRBJ1-1; TRBD1 is a possible D gene (5 bases). CDR1 and CDR2 (germline): SGHNT, YYREEE (reference sequence). The CDR3 has 15 residues. Trimming removed 0 bases from V and 1 base from J, with 10 bases in between. The CDR3 coding sequence is TGTGCCAGCAGCTTGGGACAGCCCCAGAACACTGAAGCTTTCTTT. Its protein product is CASSLGQPQNTEAFF.

The gene calls are TRBV29-1 and TRBJ1-1, with TRBD1 matching over 7 bases. Germline trimming cut 3 bases from V and 4 bases from J; bases unmatched to any gene: 2. The CDR3 runs 12 residues. Germline V gene lookup returns CDR1 SQVTM and CDR2 ANQGSEA. The CDR3 DNA sequence: TGCAGCGTTGAGGGACAGATCACTGAAGCTTTCTTT. This sequence encodes CSVEGQITEAFF.

The chain employs TRBV6-4 and TRBJ2-2, with D possibly TRBD2 on 5 matching bases. The CDR3 runs to 13 residues. Germline V gene sequence: CDR1 MRHNA, CDR2 SNTAGT. The V gene lost 5 bases and the J gene lost 3 bases, with 7 bases spanning the gap. CDR3: CASSPGDTGELFF. The CDR3, as DNA: TGTGCCAGCAGTCCCGGGGACACCGGGGAGCTGTTTTTT.

J is TRBJ1-4 and V is TRBV7-6; tentative D call: TRBD1 (6 bases). CDR1 is SGHVS, CDR2 FNYEAQ, per germline. The ends were cut back, 4 bases at V and 8 bases at J, with 14 bases in the middle. The CDR3 has 14 amino acids. The CDR3 DNA sequence: TGTGCCAGCAGCTACCAGGGGCATGGGGAAAAACTGTTTTTT. Translated: CASSYQGHGEKLFF.

The rearrangement links TRBV10-3 to TRBJ2-7; possible D gene TRBD2, 7 bases. This CDR3 is 15 amino acids long. Trimming removed 8 bases at V and 4 bases at J, with 21 bases between. Germline values: CDR1 ENHRY, CDR2 SYGVKD. The CDR3 DNA is TGTGCCATCGGTCCGGGCGGGAGAGGGGGGTACGAGCAGTACTTC. Amino acids: CAIGPGGRGGYEQYF.

The gene calls are TRBV7-8 and TRBJ2-1; 12 nucleotides match TRBD2. From germline, CDR1 is SGHVS and CDR2 FQNEAQ. This CDR3 comprises 17 residues. V lost 5 bases to trimming and J lost 5 bases; unmatched junction nucleotides: 10. The CDR3 DNA sequence: TGTGCCAGCAGCCCCTCTAGCGGGAGGGCCGTTAACAATGAGCAGTTCTTC. Amino acids: CASSPSSGRAVNNEQFF.

This rearrangement joins TRBV7-3 to TRBJ1-1; D gene unclear. V was clipped by 5 bases and J by 3 bases, with 13 bases between them. In germline, CDR1 is SGHTA, CDR2 FQGTGA. CDR3 length: 14 residues. CDR3 nucleotides: TGTGCCAGCAGCCGAGGCCGGAGGGACACTGAAGCTTTCTTT. Protein sequence: CASSRGRRDTEAFF.

This chain links TRBV24-1 with TRBJ2-2; unclear D gene. The ends were cut back, 5 bases at V and 7 bases at J, with 7 bases in the middle. The V gene's germline CDR1 is KGHDR and CDR2 SFDVKD. The CDR3 spans 12 residues. The CDR3 bases are TGTGCCACCAGTGCGTTACTCGGGGAGCTGTTTTTT. As protein: CATSALLGELFF.

The V gene is TRBV30, the J gene TRBJ2-7, with 11 bases that match TRBD2. The CDR3 is 16 amino acids. Per germline, CDR1 GTSNPN and CDR2 SVGIG (reference sequence). J lost 4 bases, V lost 1 base, and 9 bases had no gene match. The CDR3 sequence is CAWSGGDRTSGYEQYF. The CDR3 nucleotides read TGTGCCTGGAGTGGAGGGGACAGGACTAGCGGGTACGAGCAGTACTTC.

The J gene is TRBJ1-2, the V gene TRBV5-1; D is perhaps TRBD1 (6 bases). Trimming took 0 bases from V and 11 from J, leaving 23 bases between them. Germline loops: CDR1 SGHRS, CDR2 YFSETQ. The CDR3 extends over 16 amino acids. CDR3 sequence: CASSLDVRGGPMRYTF. CDR3 in DNA: TGCGCCAGCAGCTTGGACGTCAGGGGAGGCCCTATGCGGTACACCTTC.

The CDR3: CASSAQLRRYEQYF. The CDR3 coding sequence is TGTGCCAGTAGTGCACAGCTGAGAAGGTACGAGCAGTACTTC. The chain has TRBV19 and TRBJ2-7; D is unresolved. The CDR3 contains 14 residues. V lost 5 bases, J lost 4 bases, and 15 bases lay in between. Germline V gene sequence: CDR1 LNHDA, CDR2 SQIVND (reference sequence).

The gene calls are TRBV30 and TRBJ2-3; 7 bases agree with TRBD2. V dropped 2 bases and J dropped 0; count of bases not matched to a gene: 11. Per the germline V gene, CDR1 is GTSNPN and CDR2 is SVGIG (reference sequence). CDR3 length: 17 residues. This CDR3 is CAWSHPLAEGSTDTQYF. Written as DNA, the CDR3 is TGTGCCTGGAGTCACCCCCTAGCGGAAGGAAGCACAGATACGCAGTATTTT.

The rearrangement joins TRBV10-3 to TRBJ1-6; 9 bases agree with TRBD1. The germline gives CDR1 ENHRY, CDR2 SYGVKD. V gave up 6 bases and J gave up 6 bases; unmatched junction bases: 12. The CDR3 runs 17 residues. In nucleotides, the CDR3 is TGTGCCATCAGCCAAACGGACAGGGGAGCCGGTAATTCACCCCTCCACTTT. Translated: CAISQTDRGAGNSPLHF.

This sequence joins TRBV28 and TRBJ1-2; D gene ambiguous. This CDR3 contains 13 residues. With 3 bases removed from V and 6 bases from J, the gap between germline ends came to 11 bases. Germline CDR1 MDHEN, CDR2 SYDVKM. CDR3 sequence (DNA): TGTGCCAGCAGTTTGGGCTGGGGTCATGGCTACACCTTC. Protein product: CASSLGWGHGYTF.

V gene TRBV3-1 (or the pseudogene TRBV3-2) combines with J gene TRBJ1-3, with TRBD1 matching 7 bases. Per the germline V gene, CDR1 is LGHDT and CDR2 is YNNKEL (reference sequence). The CDR3 runs 14 residues. The trim removed 2 bases at V and 6 bases at J, leaving 4 bases unmatched. The CDR3 DNA is TGTGCCAGCAGCCAACCGGACAGGTCAAACACCATATATTTT. Protein sequence: CASSQPDRSNTIYF.

CDR3 coding DNA: TGTGCCAGCAGCTATAATCGGGCAGGGCGAACGACTGAAGCTTTCTTT. Translated: CASSYNRAGRTTEAFF. The rearrangement uses TRBV7-6 and TRBJ1-1, with D tentatively TRBD1 (5 bases). Germline loops: CDR1 SGHVS, CDR2 FNYEAQ. This CDR3 contains 16 residues. V gave up 4 bases and J gave up 5 bases, with 20 bases separating them.

CDR3 coding DNA: TGCAGCGTTGAACGGGGACCCCGGAGGGGTCAGCCCCAGCATTTT. Its translation: CSVERGPRRGQPQHF. The V gene is TRBV29-1, the J gene TRBJ1-5; perhaps TRBD1 as D (5 bases). Trimming pared 2 bases from V and 6 bases from J, leaving 17 bases between. The CDR3 loop spans 15 amino acids. Germline CDR1 is SQVTM and CDR2 is ANQGSEA. The full variable domain, in which reference TRBV29-1 and TRBJ1-5 provide the parts outside the CDR3, is SAVISQKPSRDICQRGTSLTIQCQVDSQVTMMFWYRQQPGQSLTLIATANQGSEATYESGFVIDKFPISRPNLTFSTLTVSNMSPEDSSIYLCSVERGPRRGQPQHFGDGTRLSIL.

The chain combines TRBV12-3 or TRBV12-4 with TRBJ1-2, with TRBD1 matching over 10 bases. Unmatched junction bases numbered 5, after V lost 6 bases and J lost 7 bases. This CDR3 is built from 13 residues. The CDR3 reads CASRSGTGVGYTF. The DNA for the CDR3 is TGTGCCAGCAGATCCGGGACAGGGGTTGGCTACACCTTC.